One sample yielded the 27 T cell receptor beta chains listed below, sequenced in a study of control samples from healthy donors and cancer patients. Sequenced by immunoSEQ multiplex PCR; TCRdb stores in-frame clones only, minus some. The sample records approximately 190,000 clones, 91% being singletons. The specimen was blood. These receptors were collected from a man aged 30-40 years in good health.

The J gene is TRBJ2-4, the V gene TRBV6-5; D is undetermined. Germline assignment: CDR1 MNHEY and CDR2 SVGAGI. Trimming took 2 bases from V and 0 from J, leaving 8 bases between them. The CDR3 spans 15 residues. CDR3 sequence: CASSYRRLAKNIQYF. The CDR3 coding sequence is TGTGCCAGCAGTTACCGTCGACTAGCCAAAAACATTCAGTACTTC.

This rearrangement joins TRBV19 to TRBJ1-2; D not resolved. The CDR3 has 15 amino acids. Deletions cut 4 bases from V and 4 bases from J, with 16 bases between. CDR1 LNHDA and CDR2 SQIVND come from the germline V gene (reference sequence). CDR3 sequence: CASSTKRDSLYGYTF. The DNA for the CDR3 is TGTGCCAGTAGTACAAAACGGGATTCCCTCTATGGCTACACCTTC.

V and J are TRBV7-9 and TRBJ1-2; D unclear. The CDR3 contains 13 residues. Germline V gene data show CDR1 as SEHNR and CDR2 as FQNEAQ (reference sequence). V shed 5 bases and J shed 4 bases, with 11 bases lying between them. CDR3 nucleotides: TGTGCCAGCAGCCCGTTGACACTCTATGGCTACACCTTC. Its translation: CASSPLTLYGYTF.

This clone has more than one count but fewer than ten. The V call is TRBV12-5, the J call TRBJ2-4, with 7 bases fitting TRBD1. After removal of 1 base from V and 4 bases from J, the junction contained 7 bases not matched to a gene. Per germline, CDR1 LGHNT and CDR2 FRNRAP. CDR3 size: 16 residues. The CDR3 is CASGLATTGTKNIQYF. CDR3 bases: TGTGCTAGTGGTTTGGCTACGACAGGGACGAAAAACATTCAGTACTTC.

The genes are TRBV4-1 and TRBJ1-4, with 7 bases identical to TRBD1. The V and J ends lost 4 bases and 13 bases, in that order; junction bases with no gene match: 6. Germline CDR1 reads MGHRA; CDR2 reads YSYEKL. The length of the CDR3 is 12 residues. The CDR3 sequence is CASSRETGRLFF. Written as DNA, the CDR3 is TGCGCCAGCAGCCGAGAGACAGGGAGACTGTTTTTT.

This clone was found once. The chain is built from TRBV6-5 and TRBJ2-7, with TRBD2 matching over 10 bases. The CDR3 is made up of 15 amino acids. Trimming at V came to 6 bases and at J to 5 bases, leaving 10 bases not matched to a gene. CDR1 is MNHEY and CDR2 is SVGAGI in the germline V gene. The CDR3 nucleotides read TGTGCCAGCAGGGGAGCGGGGGGGCGGTCTAACGAGCAGTACTTC. Its translation is CASRGAGGRSNEQYF.

This chain joins TRBV12-3 or TRBV12-4 and TRBJ1-2, with D unclear. The V gene lost 6 bases and the J gene lost 1 base, with 9 bases spanning the gap. CDR3 length: 13 amino acids. DNA for the CDR3: TGTGCCAGCAGAGACGGGATTAACTATGGCTACACCTTC. It encodes CASRDGINYGYTF.

The chain couples TRBV27 to TRBJ1-5, with 7 positions matching TRBD1. The germline CDR1 and CDR2 sequences are MNHEY and SMNVEV (reference sequence). CDR3 length: 14 amino acids. V lost 2 bases and J lost 4; bases outside the gene matches: 2. CDR3 region: CASSLQGQNQPQHF. CDR3 sequence (DNA): TGTGCCAGCAGTTTACAGGGACAGAATCAGCCCCAGCATTTT.

The chain joins TRBV6-1 to TRBJ2-1; tentatively, D is TRBD2 (6 bases). The germline gives CDR1 MNHNS, CDR2 SASEGT. The CDR3 is 15 residues long. V was clipped by 2 bases and J by 10 bases, with 18 bases between them. The CDR3 nucleotides read TGTGCCAGCAGTGAAAGGGCGGGGCCCTTAGAGGAGCAGTTCTTC. Encoded protein: CASSERAGPLEEQFF.

This rearrangement joins TRBV7-9 to TRBJ2-3; TRBD2 agrees at 8 bases. Trimming removed 6 bases from V and 5 bases from J; junction bases left unmatched: 10. The V gene's germline CDR1 is SEHNR and CDR2 FQNEAQ (reference sequence). The CDR3 has 15 residues. The CDR3 loop reads CASRLRGGVRDTQYF. The CDR3 bases are TGTGCCAGCAGACTCCGGGGGGGAGTCAGAGATACGCAGTATTTT. Based on the CDR3 plus reference TRBV7-9 and TRBJ2-3, the full variable domain is DTGVSQNPRHKITKRGQNVTFRCDPISEHNRLYWYRQTLGQGPEFLTYFQNEAQLEKSRLLSDRFSAERPKGSFSTLEIQRTEQGDSAMYLCASRLRGGVRDTQYFGPGTRLTVL.

The rearrangement joins TRBV19 to TRBJ2-1; D unresolved. Germline lookup yields CDR1 LNHDA and CDR2 SQIVND (reference sequence). The V end was cut by 3 bases, the J end by 3 bases, with 6 bases between. The CDR3 totals 13 residues. CDR3 in amino acids: CASSIYLYNEQFF. In DNA form, the CDR3 reads TGTGCCAGTAGTATCTACCTCTACAATGAGCAGTTCTTC.

The chain carries TRBV7-8 and TRBJ1-5; 7 bases align to TRBD1. The CDR3 sequence is 15 residues long. In germline, CDR1 is SGHVS, CDR2 FQNEAQ. The V segment lost 6 bases and the J segment 1 base; nucleotides outside the gene matches: 6. For the CDR3, the DNA is TGTGCCAGCAGTGAGGGACAGCAGAGCAATCAGCCCCAGCATTTT. Protein: CASSEGQQSNQPQHF.

The chain has TRBV4-2 and TRBJ2-3, with 9 nucleotides matching TRBD1. Germline V lookup: CDR1 LGHNA, CDR2 YNFKEQ. V dropped 4 bases and J dropped 1; count of bases not matched to a gene: 6. The CDR3 is 16 residues long. DNA of the CDR3: TGTGCCAGCAGCCTTACAGGGGGCTATGGCACAGATACGCAGTATTTT. This gives the protein CASSLTGGYGTDTQYF.

The chain uses TRBV3-1 (or the pseudogene TRBV3-2) and TRBJ2-4, with 7 bases lining up with TRBD2. Germline values: CDR1 LGHDT, CDR2 YNNKEL (reference sequence). The V and J ends lost 0 bases and 6 bases, in that order; junction bases with no gene match: 5. CDR3 length equals 15 residues. CDR3 sequence: CASSQDIGGVNIQYF. For the CDR3, the DNA is TGTGCCAGCAGCCAAGATATTGGGGGGGTAAACATTCAGTACTTC.

This rearrangement joins TRBV5-1 to TRBJ2-1; the D call may be TRBD1 or TRBD2 (5 bases each). The germline V gene has CDR1 SGHRS and CDR2 YFSETQ. V lost 4 bases, J lost 9 bases, and 20 bases lay in between. The CDR3 contains 15 residues. CDR3 DNA: TGCGCCAGCAGCGATGTACGGGGACGGACGAGTGAGCAGTTCTTC. Amino acid sequence: CASSDVRGRTSEQFF. The whole variable domain, remainder taken from reference TRBV5-1 and TRBJ2-1, is KAGVTQTPRYLIKTRGQQVTLSCSPISGHRSVSWYQQTPGQGLQFLFEYFSETQRNKGNFPGRFSGRQFSNSRSEMNVSTLELGDSALYLCASSDVRGRTSEQFFGPGTRLTVL.

V usage is TRBV10-3 and J usage is TRBJ2-7; possible D gene TRBD1, 6 bases. Germline CDR1 is ENHRY and CDR2 is SYGVKD. Trimming stripped 3 bases from V and 3 bases from J, with 15 bases between. This CDR3 region has 15 residues. The CDR3 is CAISDRGRMGYEQYF. CDR3 sequence (DNA): TGTGCCATCAGTGACAGGGGACGGATGGGCTACGAGCAGTACTTC.

This chain joins TRBV6-5 and TRBJ2-6; no clear D. Trimming took 2 bases from V and 0 from J, leaving 5 bases between them. The CDR3 loop spans 15 amino acids. Germline V gene data show CDR1 as MNHEY and CDR2 as SVGAGI. CDR3 loop: CASSYASSGANVLTF. In DNA, the CDR3 is TGTGCCAGCAGTTACGCGAGCTCTGGGGCCAACGTCCTGACTTTC.

This chain connects TRBV14 to TRBJ1-1; D is unclear. Per the germline V gene, CDR1 is SGHDN and CDR2 is FVKESK. This CDR3 comprises 13 residues. V lost 6 bases, J lost 1 base, and 9 bases lay in between. CDR3 DNA: TGTGCCAGCAGTCGTTCAGCGAACACTGAAGCTTTCTTT. Translating it yields CASSRSANTEAFF.

This rearrangement joins TRBV2 to TRBJ2-3, with 8 bases lining up with TRBD2. CDR3 length: 15 residues. Germline assignment: CDR1 SNHLY and CDR2 FYNNEI. Trimming at V came to 4 bases and at J to 2 bases, leaving 5 bases not matched to a gene. CDR3 sequence (DNA): TGTGCCAGCAGTGTCTTAGCGGGGACCACAGATACGCAGTATTTT. Encoded protein: CASSVLAGTTDTQYF.

This chain joins TRBV19 and TRBJ2-7; no firm D call. CDR3 length: 13 residues. Germline V gene data show CDR1 as LNHDA and CDR2 as SQIVND (reference sequence). V lost 7 bases and J 2 bases, leaving 12 bases between the germline ends. CDR3 sequence: CASTPPGAYEQYF. CDR3 in DNA: TGTGCCAGTACTCCCCCAGGAGCCTACGAGCAGTACTTC.

The chain uses TRBV3-1 (or the pseudogene TRBV3-2) and TRBJ2-7; tentative D call: TRBD1 (7 bases). There are 16 residues in the CDR3. Germline lookup yields CDR1 LGHDT and CDR2 YNNKEL (reference sequence). V gave up 2 bases and J gave up 7 bases, with 21 bases separating them. CDR3 amino acids: CASSQFRTGPAGEQYF. For the CDR3, the DNA is TGTGCCAGCAGCCAATTCCGGACAGGCCCCGCGGGGGAGCAGTACTTC.

V gene TRBV10-3 combines with J gene TRBJ2-1; TRBD1 might be the D (6 bases). CDR3 size: 16 residues. Germline V gives CDR1 ENHRY, CDR2 SYGVKD. Trimming shortened V by 2 bases and J by 0 bases, and 11 bases separated the two germline ends. The CDR3 coding sequence is TGTGCCATCAGTGAGACAGGGAGAAGCTCCTACAATGAGCAGTTCTTC. Its translation: CAISETGRSSYNEQFF.

The chain is built from TRBV6-5 and TRBJ1-2; D call uncertain. Germline V gene data show CDR1 as MNHEY and CDR2 as SVGAGI. V was trimmed by 6 bases and J by 3 bases, leaving 17 bases between them. CDR3 length: 15 amino acids. CDR3 sequence reads: CASRQPGSGHYGYTF. The DNA of the CDR3 is TGTGCCAGCAGGCAACCGGGATCCGGCCACTATGGCTACACCTTC.

This chain uses TRBV5-8 with TRBJ2-5; maybe TRBD2 (5 bases). This CDR3 has 13 residues. Trimming shortened V by 2 bases and J by 4 bases, and 9 bases separated the two germline ends. Germline CDR1 is SGHTS and CDR2 is YDEGEE. CDR3 sequence: CASSFLASETQYF. CDR3 sequence (DNA): TGTGCCAGCAGCTTCCTAGCATCAGAGACCCAGTACTTC.

The chain employs TRBV7-8 and TRBJ2-6; TRBD2 matches 7 bases. Germline lookup yields CDR1 SGHVS and CDR2 FQNEAQ. The V segment lost 6 bases and the J segment 2 bases; nucleotides outside the gene matches: 13. The length of the CDR3 is 18 residues. The CDR3, as DNA: TGTGCCAGCAGTCCAGCTCAGGCGGGGAGGGCTGGGGCCAACGTCCTGACTTTC. Translated, it gives CASSPAQAGRAGANVLTF.

The chain joins TRBV11-2 to TRBJ1-2; D possibly corresponds to TRBD1 (5 bases). With 0 bases removed from V and 8 bases from J, the gap between germline ends came to 19 bases. Germline assignment: CDR1 SGHAT and CDR2 FQNNGV. The CDR3 is 16 amino acids. The CDR3 sequence: CASSLDSVVPGQGYTF. The CDR3, as DNA: TGTGCCAGCAGCTTAGATTCGGTCGTCCCAGGGCAAGGCTACACCTTC.

This clone showed up just once. The chain employs TRBV7-2 and TRBJ2-2; TRBD2 is a possible D gene (5 bases). V was cut by 5 bases and J by 6 bases, with 19 bases left in between. CDR1 SGHTA and CDR2 FQGNSA come from the germline V gene. This CDR3 is 16 amino acids long. CDR3 residues: CASSEAVGRRSGELFF. DNA for the CDR3: TGTGCCAGCAGCGAAGCAGTTGGCAGGAGGTCCGGGGAGCTGTTTTTT.